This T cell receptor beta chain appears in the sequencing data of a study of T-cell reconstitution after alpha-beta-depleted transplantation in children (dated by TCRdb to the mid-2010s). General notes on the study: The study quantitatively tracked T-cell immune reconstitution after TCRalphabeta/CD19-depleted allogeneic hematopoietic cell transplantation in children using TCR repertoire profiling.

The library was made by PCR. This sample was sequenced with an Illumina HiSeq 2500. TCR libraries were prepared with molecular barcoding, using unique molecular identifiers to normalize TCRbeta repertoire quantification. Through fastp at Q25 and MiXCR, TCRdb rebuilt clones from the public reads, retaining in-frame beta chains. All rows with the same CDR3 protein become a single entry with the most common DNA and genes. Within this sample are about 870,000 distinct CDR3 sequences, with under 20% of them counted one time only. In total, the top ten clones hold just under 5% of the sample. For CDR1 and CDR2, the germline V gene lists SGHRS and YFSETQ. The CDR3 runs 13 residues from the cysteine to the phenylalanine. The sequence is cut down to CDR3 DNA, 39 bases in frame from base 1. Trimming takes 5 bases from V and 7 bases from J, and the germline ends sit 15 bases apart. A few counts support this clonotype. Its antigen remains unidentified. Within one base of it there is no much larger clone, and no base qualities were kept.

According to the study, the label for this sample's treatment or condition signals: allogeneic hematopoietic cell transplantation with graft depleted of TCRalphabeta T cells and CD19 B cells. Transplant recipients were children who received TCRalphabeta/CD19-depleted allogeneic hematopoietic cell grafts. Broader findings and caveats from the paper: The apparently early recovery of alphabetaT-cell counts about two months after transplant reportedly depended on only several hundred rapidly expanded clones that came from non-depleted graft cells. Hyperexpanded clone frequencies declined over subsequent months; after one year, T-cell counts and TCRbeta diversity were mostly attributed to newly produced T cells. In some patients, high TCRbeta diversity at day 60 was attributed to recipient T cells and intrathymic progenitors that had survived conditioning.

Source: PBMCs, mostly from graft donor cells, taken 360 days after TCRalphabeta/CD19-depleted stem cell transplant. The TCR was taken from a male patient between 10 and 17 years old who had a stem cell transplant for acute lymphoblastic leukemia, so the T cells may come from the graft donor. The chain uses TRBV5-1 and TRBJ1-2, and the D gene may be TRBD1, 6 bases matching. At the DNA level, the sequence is TGCGCCAGCAGTGGGGGCGCGATCTTTGGCTACACCTTC. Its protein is CASSGGAIFGYTF. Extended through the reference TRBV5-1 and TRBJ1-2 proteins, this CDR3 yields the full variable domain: KAGVTQTPRYLIKTRGQQVTLSCSPISGHRSVSWYQQTPGQGLQFLFEYFSETQRNKGNFPGRFSGRQFSNSRSEMNVSTLELGDSALYLCASSGGAIFGYTFGSGTRLTVV.